The subject of this entry is one T cell receptor beta chain. Its antigen is unknown. Qualities for individual bases were not recorded, and no much larger clone is one base off. Per the publication, the time point label means: pretherapy, before neoadjuvant immune checkpoint inhibitors. The samples were obtained from NEOSTAR, a phase 2 randomized trial that tested neoadjuvant nivolumab or nivolumab plus ipilimumab, followed by surgery, in operable NSCLC. Based on the germline V gene, the CDR1 and CDR2 sequences are SGHAT and FQNNGV. Its CDR3 holds 15 amino acids, cysteine through phenylalanine. Solely the CDR3 DNA is kept, with 45 bases framed from the first base. Deletion took 1 base off V and 3 bases off J, with a span of 10 bases between the germline ends. The source of the sample is a study of neoadjuvant nivolumab and ipilimumab in lung cancer (TCRdb year 2020). Notes on the research overall: In the NEOSTAR trial, nivolumab was administered intravenously at 3 mg/kg on days 1, 15 and 29, and the combination arm also received ipilimumab 1 mg/kg on day 1 only. The primary endpoint of the trial was the rate of major pathologic response (MPR) in the intention-to-treat population of each study arm. In the trial, under 45 patients with operable NSCLC were treated, of whom 23 were randomized to nivolumab monotherapy and about 21 to nivolumab plus ipilimumab. TCR repertoires in pretherapy (baseline) peripheral blood were compared with TCR repertoires in tumors resected at surgery after neoadjuvant immune checkpoint blockade. Matched pretherapy and resected tumor pairs were analyzed from seven patients, of whom four had been treated with nivolumab and three with nivolumab plus ipilimumab. Study-wide conclusions, independent of this receptor: No significant correlation was found between TCR clonality and pathologic tumor regression, and only a single major-pathologic-response sample was available for the analysis of TCR clonality versus pathologic tumor regression. TCR richness and clonality were greater in resected tumors than in tumor-adjacent uninvolved lung, and increases were seen in more dual-therapy-treated tumors. A positive correlation was observed between pretherapy blood TCR richness and richness in tumors resected after neoadjuvant therapy (Spearman R of about 0.8). From pretherapy to surgery, tumor T-cell richness and clonality increased in three of three dual-therapy tumors but in only two of four nivolumab-treated tumors. A small number of samples was subjected to TCR sequencing.

The library was generated by the immunoSEQ multiplex PCR assay. The study's own analysis went as follows. Repertoires were summarized in terms of richness and clonality, and significantly expanded and contracted clones between pre- and post-therapy samples were identified. The table comes from immuneACCESS by way of TCRdb, which keeps in-frame sequences with V and J called. Part of the clones is missing from these tables; in studies checked, under half for an unresolved V gene and the rest for unknown reasons. V and J calls and clone size are given by that table; D and trimming were obtained from the DNA. This sample lists about 38,000 clones; about 91% were detected once. Together, the top ten hold roughly 3.4% of the sample.

Here the chain combines TRBV11-2 and TRBJ2-1; no D gene call is confident. Sequences were derived from peripheral blood, sampled before neoadjuvant nivolumab, alone or with ipilimumab. The TCR sequence derives from an adult with non-small cell lung cancer. CDR3 sequence: CASSLAQDLYNEQFF. The sequenced DNA is TGTGCCAGCAGCTTAGCACAAGACCTCTACAATGAGCAGTTCTTC.